The 32 T cell receptor beta chains given below trace back to one sample, sequenced in a study of neurological immune-mediated disorders (dated by TCRdb to between 2018 and 2020). Receptors were amplified or captured by 5' RACE. TCRdb lists the instrument as Illumina HiSeq 2500. TCRdb reworked the public reads: Q25 trimming with fastp, MiXCR clone assembly, productive beta chains retained. Under each unique CDR3 protein, matching rows form one entry showing the most common genes and DNA. This sample is represented by some 28,000 distinct CDR3 sequences; roughly a quarter of them were singletons. Of the sample, roughly 27% is held by the ten largest clones. What was sequenced was CD4+ T cells from blood. The receptors stem from a man in his fifties or sixties with HTLV-1-associated myelopathy (HAM/TSP).

Regarding this clonotype: One end of the junction does not line up with germline, which may come from a read error. The rearrangement uses TRBV5-1 and TRBJ2-2; D tentatively fits TRBD1 or TRBD2 (5 bases each). CDR1 and CDR2 (germline): SGHRS, YFSETQ. The CDR3 length is 15 residues. CDR3 residues: CASSSIPRENGELFF. CDR3 nucleotides: TGCGCAAGCAGCTCAATTCCCAGGGAGAACGGGGAGCTGTTTTTT.

As to this clonotype: A much larger clone lies one base from this, so it may be a read error. The chain has TRBV20-1 and TRBJ1-2, with unresolved D. CDR1 DFQATT and CDR2 SNEGSKA come from the germline V gene (reference sequence). The CDR3 sequence is 12 residues long. For the CDR3, the DNA is TGCAGTGCTAGGGGCGCGTCGGGAGGCTACAACTTC. It is translated as CSARGASGGYNF.

This clonotype was picked up many times. V usage is TRBV7-3 and J usage is TRBJ2-3; 8 bases are shared with TRBD2. CDR1 SGHTA and CDR2 FQGTGA come from the germline V gene. Trimming cost V 5 bases and J 15 bases; bases outside gene matches: 19. The CDR3 covers 15 residues. The CDR3 protein is CASSVPGLGGVYDYF. The CDR3 DNA sequence: TGTGCCAGCAGCGTCCCGGGACTAGGGGGGGTCTACGATTATTTT.

This clonotype was found many times. The J gene is TRBJ2-3, the V gene TRBV5-4, with 13 bases that match TRBD2. The CDR3 has 18 amino acids. With 4 bases clipped from V and 2 bases from J, the junction kept 10 bases outside the gene matches. CDR1 SGHNT and CDR2 YYREEE come from the germline V gene (reference sequence). The CDR3 DNA follows: TGTGCCAGCAGCCCTGGACTAGCGGGGGCCAAACTCACAGATACGCAGTATTTT. Translation: CASSPGLAGAKLTDTQYF.

In its sample, this clonotype was seen many times. This chain connects TRBV20-1 to TRBJ2-7; D unclear. The CDR3 spans 12 residues. The germline gives CDR1 DFQATT, CDR2 SNEGSKA (reference sequence). V was pared by 6 bases and J by 4 bases, with 13 bases between. The CDR3 DNA reads as TGCAGTGCGAATGCCGACGTTTACGAGCAGTACTTC. Translation: CSANADVYEQYF.

This clonotype was picked up many times. The V gene is TRBV3-1, the J gene TRBJ1-6; no reliable D call. The CDR3 is made up of 16 amino acids. V was cut by 5 bases and J by 0 bases, with 11 bases left in between. Per germline, CDR1 LGHDT and CDR2 YNNKEL (reference sequence). In DNA, the CDR3 is TGTGCCAGCAGCTTTTCAAGGAGCTCCTATAATTCACCCCTCCACTTT. Translated: CASSFSRSSYNSPLHF.

Ten or more counts support this clonotype. The chain recombines TRBV27 with TRBJ1-5; tentative D call: TRBD1 (6 bases). The V and J ends lost 2 bases and 16 bases respectively, with 21 bases between them. Germline CDR1 and CDR2: MNHEY and SMNVEV (reference sequence). CDR3 size: 14 residues. CDR3 nucleotides: TGTGCCAGCAGTTTAAGTAGTTTCTCGGGACATCAACATTTT. It translates to CASSLSSFSGHQHF.

This clonotype has at least ten counts. The chain recombines TRBV27 with TRBJ1-1, with 10 bases lining up with TRBD1. The CDR3 is made up of 16 amino acids. J gave up 5 bases and V 5 bases, and 11 bases lay outside the gene matches. Germline V gives CDR1 MNHEY, CDR2 SMNVEV (reference sequence). The CDR3 loop is CASSPARDRGLTEAFF. The DNA for the CDR3 is TGTGCCAGCAGTCCCGCACGGGACAGGGGATTAACTGAAGCTTTCTTT.

On this clonotype itself: Without the conserved terminal phenylalanine or tryptophan, this CDR3 likely stems from a read error. The V gene is TRBV20-1, the J gene TRBJ1-2, with D maybe TRBD1 (6 bases). This CDR3 has 16 amino acids. The germline V and J ends were trimmed by 1 base and 0 bases, with 15 bases remaining between them. Germline CDR1 is DFQATT and CDR2 is SNEGSKA (reference sequence). CDR3 nucleotide sequence: TGCAGTGCTAGAGGCTTTCGGGACAAGCCTAACTATGGCTACACCCTC. This sequence encodes CSARGFRDKPNYGYTL.

Here the CDR3 reads CASSTVPDTQYF. CDR3 in DNA: TGTGCCAGCTCCACAGTCCCAGATACGCAGTATTTT. This chain uses TRBV2 with TRBJ2-3; D remains ambiguous. Between the trimmed V and J ends, which lost 8 bases and 4 bases, there was a span of 10 bases. CDR3 size: 12 residues. Germline lookup yields CDR1 SNHLY and CDR2 FYNNEI.

This clonotype was counted many times. This chain uses TRBV5-1 with TRBJ2-6; a possible D gene is TRBD2 (5 bases). Trimming cost V 2 bases and J 0 bases, with 18 bases left between them. CDR1 SGHRS and CDR2 YFSETQ come from the germline V gene. The CDR3 consists of 19 residues. Written as DNA, the CDR3 is TGCGCCAGCAGCTTTGAGGGCCGGATCTCCCCCTCTGGGGCCAACGTCCTGACTTTC. Translation: CASSFEGRISPSGANVLTF.

The CDR3 DNA is TGTGCCAGCAGCTTAGGAGCGGGGGGCTCCTACGAGCAGTACTTC. Protein: CASSLGAGGSYEQYF. This rearrangement joins TRBV7-2 to TRBJ2-7; 9 bases fit TRBD2. This CDR3 comprises 15 residues. Losses at the gene ends were 1 base for V and 0 bases for J; bases not matched to a gene: 1. Germline V gene lookup returns CDR1 SGHTA and CDR2 FQGNSA. Drawing the rest from reference TRBV7-2 and TRBJ2-7, the complete variable domain is GAGVSQSPSNKVTEKGKDVELRCDPISGHTALYWYRQSLGQGLEFLIYFQGNSAPDKSGLPSDRFSAERTGGSVSTLTIQRTQQEDSAVYLCASSLGAGGSYEQYFGPGTRLTVT.

This clonotype was observed at least ten times. V is TRBV6-5 and J is TRBJ1-1, with 8 bases aligning to TRBD1. Losses at the gene ends were 6 bases for V and 11 bases for J; bases not matched to a gene: 17. The CDR3 is made up of 15 amino acids. Per the germline V gene, CDR1 is MNHEY and CDR2 is SVGAGI. CDR3 bases: TGTGCCAGCAGCCAAAACCGACAGGGGCCCTTTTCGGCTTTCTTT. Encoded protein: CASSQNRQGPFSAFF.

This clonotype has ten or more counts. One junction end does not reproduce the germline sequence, and a read error may be involved. The V gene is TRBV12-3 or TRBV12-4, the J gene TRBJ1-2; D uncertain. CDR3 length: 10 amino acids. The CDR3 protein is CASSLGPKHF. For the CDR3, the DNA is TGTGCCAGCAGCCTAGGGCCAAAGCACTTC.

At least ten counts were recorded for this clonotype. The gene calls are TRBV7-2 and TRBJ1-1, with D hard to call. The germline CDR1 and CDR2 sequences are SGHTA and FQGNSA. The CDR3 runs to 15 residues. Trimming shortened V by 2 bases and J by 0 bases, and 10 bases separated the two germline ends. The CDR3 bases are TGTGCCAGCAGCTTAATTACAGAGATGAACACTGAAGCTTTCTTT. Protein product: CASSLITEMNTEAFF.

This clonotype has ten or more counts. V usage is TRBV18 and J usage is TRBJ2-6, with 7 bases aligning to TRBD2. The CDR3 is 17 amino acids. J gave up 2 bases and V 0 bases, and 4 bases lay outside the gene matches. CDR1 KGHSH and CDR2 LQKENI come from the germline V gene. DNA of the CDR3: TGTGCCAGCTCACCACCGGGGGGGACCGCTGGGGCCAACGTCCTGACTTTC. Its translation: CASSPPGGTAGANVLTF.

V and J are TRBV12-3 or TRBV12-4 and TRBJ2-2, with unresolved D. This CDR3 has 11 residues. V was clipped by 7 bases and J by 10 bases, with 10 bases between them. CDR3 in DNA: TGTGCCAGCAAAGGAGTGGAGGAGCTGTTTTTT. This codes for CASKGVEELFF.

With regard to this clonotype: The germline gene is not matched at one end of the junction; a read error may be the cause. J is TRBJ1-5 and V is TRBV18; D might be TRBD1 (5 bases). Per germline, CDR1 KGHSH and CDR2 LQKENI. CDR3 length: 14 amino acids. The CDR3 reads CTSSQAGSNQPQHF. The CDR3 DNA is TGTACCAGCTCACAGGCGGGGTCCAATCAGCCCCAGCATTTT.

This clonotype has ten or more counts. This chain uses TRBV15 with TRBJ1-5; 8 nucleotides match TRBD1. The J segment lost 2 bases and the V segment lost 7 bases, leaving 4 bases of the junction unmatched. CDR1 LNHNV and CDR2 YYDKDF come from the germline V gene (reference sequence). The CDR3 totals 14 residues. The CDR3 nucleotides read TGTGCCACCACACCGGGACAGGGCAATCAGCCCCAGCATTTT. It is translated as CATTPGQGNQPQHF.

This clonotype was counted many times. The chain couples TRBV6-1 to TRBJ2-5; D unclear. The V gene's germline CDR1 is MNHNS and CDR2 SASEGT. The germline V and J ends were trimmed by 3 bases and 2 bases, with 13 bases remaining between them. The length of the CDR3 is 15 residues. The CDR3 loop reads CASSESWAAQETQYF. The CDR3 nucleotides read TGTGCCAGCAGTGAGAGTTGGGCAGCTCAAGAGACCCAGTACTTC.

This clonotype was found many times. The rearrangement links TRBV7-2 to TRBJ2-7; TRBD1 matches 8 bases. Germline V gives CDR1 SGHTA, CDR2 FQGNSA. J gave up 6 bases and V 4 bases, and 8 bases lay outside the gene matches. CDR3 length: 14 amino acids. As DNA, the CDR3 is TGTGCCAGCAGCTCTCAAGCGACAGGGGTCGAGCAGTACTTC. Its translation is CASSSQATGVEQYF.

This clonotype has a count of ten or more. The V gene is TRBV27, the J gene TRBJ1-1; D is perhaps TRBD1 (5 bases). Trimming removed 6 bases at V and 7 bases at J, with 18 bases between. Germline V gene sequence: CDR1 MNHEY, CDR2 SMNVEV (reference sequence). The length of the CDR3 is 14 residues. The CDR3 is CASSPGRLGVEAFF. The CDR3 DNA is TGTGCCAGCAGCCCGGGGCGATTAGGGGTTGAAGCTTTCTTT.

This clonotype came up many times. The chain links TRBV20-1 to TRBJ2-1; 9 bases align to TRBD1. V shed 5 bases and J 3 bases; nucleotides not matched to a gene: 5. The germline V gene encodes CDR1 DFQATT and CDR2 SNEGSKA (reference sequence). The CDR3 has 14 residues. DNA for the CDR3: TGCAGTGCTGCTAAGGGACAGGGCTACAATGAGCAGTTCTTC. Its protein product is CSAAKGQGYNEQFF.

This chain connects TRBV5-1 to TRBJ1-4; D is unclear. Between the trimmed V and J ends, which lost 4 bases and 2 bases, there was a span of 9 bases. CDR3 size: 14 residues. Germline values: CDR1 SGHRS, CDR2 YFSETQ. For the CDR3, the DNA is TGCGCCAGCAGCGGTGGGGTTACTAATGAAAAACTGTTTTTT. Translating gives CASSGGVTNEKLFF.

At least ten counts were recorded for this clonotype. The chain carries TRBV29-1 and TRBJ1-1, with D possibly being TRBD1 (5 bases). The CDR3 is made up of 14 amino acids. V lost 7 bases and J 0 bases, leaving 15 bases between the germline ends. Germline loops: CDR1 SQVTM, CDR2 ANQGSEA. CDR3 amino acids: CSAPSRGVNTEAFF. The CDR3 DNA follows: TGCAGCGCACCTTCTCGGGGGGTGAACACTGAAGCTTTCTTT.

To note about this clonotype: A read error may produce the germline difference seen at one junction end. The chain employs TRBV12-3 or TRBV12-4 and TRBJ1-5; 9 nucleotides match TRBD1. There are 17 residues in the CDR3. The DNA for the CDR3 is TGTGCCAGCAGTTTAGTGGCCGGGACAGGGAACAATCATCCCCAGCATTTT. It codes for CASSLVAGTGNNHPQHF.

This clonotype was picked up many times. This chain links TRBV10-3 with TRBJ2-7, with D perhaps TRBD2 (6 bases). Between the trimmed V and J ends, which lost 9 bases and 1 base, there was a span of 13 bases. The CDR3 length is 13 residues. The germline V gene encodes CDR1 ENHRY and CDR2 SYGVKD. For the CDR3, the DNA is TGTGCCATAAGTAGCGGATTTTCCTACGAGCAGTACTTC. Its translation is CAISSGFSYEQYF.

The rearrangement joins TRBV20-1 to TRBJ2-3; 15 bases match TRBD2. The CDR3 extends over 17 amino acids. The V gene's germline CDR1 is DFQATT and CDR2 SNEGSKA (reference sequence). V shed 5 bases and J 3 bases; nucleotides not matched to a gene: 9. This chain's CDR3 is CSALQMGLAGGTDTQYF. Here the CDR3 DNA reads TGCAGTGCTCTACAAATGGGACTAGCGGGGGGAACAGATACGCAGTATTTT.

Many counts were recorded for this clonotype. The V and J genes are TRBV20-1 and TRBJ2-7; D unresolved. V lost 3 bases and J lost 0, with 9 bases in between. There are 13 residues in the CDR3. Germline-derived CDR1 and CDR2 are DFQATT and SNEGSKA (reference sequence). The CDR3 coding sequence is TGCAGTGCTAGCACTGGCAGCTCCTACGAGCAGTACTTC. Protein product: CSASTGSSYEQYF.

Details on this clonotype: The junction shows a germline mismatch at one end, possibly a read error. The J gene is TRBJ1-6, the V gene TRBV15, with D hard to call. CDR3 length: 13 amino acids. Germline lookup yields CDR1 LNHNV and CDR2 YYDKDF (reference sequence). The CDR3 DNA reads TGTGCCACCAGTAGAGCTGGAAGTGCGGCCCTCCACTTT. Translation: CATSRAGSAALHF. The whole variable domain, filled in from reference TRBV15 and TRBJ1-6, reads DAMVIQNPRYQVTQFGKPVTLSCSQTLNHNVMYWYQQKSSQAPKLLFHYYDKDFNNEADTPDNFQSRRPNTSFCFLDIRSPGLGDTAMYLCATSRAGSAALHFGNGTRLTVT.

In its sample, this clonotype is medium-sized (0.01 to 0.1%). This sequence joins TRBV5-1 and TRBJ2-7, with D perhaps TRBD1 or TRBD2 (5 bases each). The CDR3 consists of 14 residues. Germline V CDR1 and CDR2: SGHRS, YFSETQ. The V end lost 2 bases, the J end lost 5 bases, and 14 bases lay between the germline ends. The DNA of the CDR3 is TGCGCCAGCAGCTTTATCGGGGACGCGAACGAGCAGTACTTC. Translated: CASSFIGDANEQYF.

In its sample, this clonotype was seen many times. CDR3 region: CASRTQGTYNEQFF. For the CDR3, the DNA is TGCGCCAGCAGGACGCAGGGGACCTACAATGAGCAGTTCTTC. The rearrangement uses TRBV5-1 and TRBJ2-1; perhaps TRBD1 as D (6 bases). Germline lookup yields CDR1 SGHRS and CDR2 YFSETQ. The CDR3 is 14 amino acids. Trimming took off 5 bases at V and 2 bases at J, with 11 bases between the two ends.